The entry below describes one T cell receptor beta chain. Sequencing used immunoSEQ multiplex PCR; TCRdb keeps in-frame clones, though not all of them. The sample has some 25,000 clones; around 85% are singletons. The data derive from a study of OX40 agonist ivuxolimab in advanced cancers. CDR1 and CDR2 (germline): SQVTM, ANQGSEA. V was cut by 2 bases and J by 4 bases, with 18 bases left in between. The CDR3 spans 15 residues. The input for sequencing was CD4+ or CD8+ T cells sorted from blood, taken in a trial of the OX40 agonist ivuxolimab. This receptor was identified in an adult with an advanced solid tumor such as melanoma, head and neck, liver or kidney cancer. The rearrangement joins TRBV29-1 to TRBJ2-7; a possible D gene is TRBD2 (5 bases). The CDR3 is CSVERRLAGRYEQYF. The CDR3 nucleotides read TGCAGCGTTGAACGTAGGCTAGCTGGAAGGTACGAGCAGTACTTC.